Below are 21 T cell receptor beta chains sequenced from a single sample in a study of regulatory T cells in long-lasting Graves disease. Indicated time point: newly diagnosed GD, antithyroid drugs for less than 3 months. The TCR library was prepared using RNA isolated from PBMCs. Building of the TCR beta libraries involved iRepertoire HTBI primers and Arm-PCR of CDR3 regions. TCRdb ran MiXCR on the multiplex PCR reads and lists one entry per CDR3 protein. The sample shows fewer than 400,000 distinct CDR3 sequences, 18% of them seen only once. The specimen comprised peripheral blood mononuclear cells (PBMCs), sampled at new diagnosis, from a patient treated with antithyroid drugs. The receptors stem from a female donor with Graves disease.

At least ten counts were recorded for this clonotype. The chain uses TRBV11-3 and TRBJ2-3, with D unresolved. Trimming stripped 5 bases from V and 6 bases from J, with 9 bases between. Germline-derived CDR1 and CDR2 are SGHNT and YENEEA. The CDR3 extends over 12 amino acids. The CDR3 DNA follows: TGTGCCAGCAGCCCCGGGTGGGATACGCAGTATTTT. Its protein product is CASSPGWDTQYF. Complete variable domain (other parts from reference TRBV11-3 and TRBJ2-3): EAGVVQSPRYKIIEKKQPVAFWCNPISGHNTLYWYLQNLGQGPELLIRYENEEAVDDSQLPKDRFSAERLKGVDSTLKIQPAELGDSAVYLCASSPGWDTQYFGPGTRLTVL.

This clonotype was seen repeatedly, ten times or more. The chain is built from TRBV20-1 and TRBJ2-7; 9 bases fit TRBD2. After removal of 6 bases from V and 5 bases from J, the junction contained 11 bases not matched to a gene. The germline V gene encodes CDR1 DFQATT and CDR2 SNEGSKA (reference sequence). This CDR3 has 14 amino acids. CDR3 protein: CSAPRGGRAHEQYF. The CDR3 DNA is TGCAGTGCCCCTCGCGGCGGGAGGGCACACGAGCAGTACTTC.

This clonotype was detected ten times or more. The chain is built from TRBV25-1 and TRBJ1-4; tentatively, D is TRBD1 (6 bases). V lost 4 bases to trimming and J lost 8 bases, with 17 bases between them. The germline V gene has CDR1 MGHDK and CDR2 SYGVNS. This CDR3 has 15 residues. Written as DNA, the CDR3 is TGTGCCAGCAGTGTCGGCGGGACACTGGGGGAAAAACTGTTTTTT. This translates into CASSVGGTLGEKLFF.

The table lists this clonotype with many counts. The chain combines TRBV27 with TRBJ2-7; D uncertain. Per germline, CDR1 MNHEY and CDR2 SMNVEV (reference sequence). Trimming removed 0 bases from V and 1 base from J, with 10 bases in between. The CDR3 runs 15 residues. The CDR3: CASSLSPARSYEQYF. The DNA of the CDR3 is TGTGCCAGCAGTTTATCGCCGGCCAGATCCTACGAGCAGTACTTC.

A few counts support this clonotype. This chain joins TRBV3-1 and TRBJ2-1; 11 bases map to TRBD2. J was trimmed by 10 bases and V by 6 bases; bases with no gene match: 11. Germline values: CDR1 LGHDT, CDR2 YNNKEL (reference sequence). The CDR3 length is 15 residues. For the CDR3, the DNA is TGTGCCAGCAGTAAAGATAGCGGGAGGGTGAGGGAGCAGTTCTTC. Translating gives CASSKDSGRVREQFF.

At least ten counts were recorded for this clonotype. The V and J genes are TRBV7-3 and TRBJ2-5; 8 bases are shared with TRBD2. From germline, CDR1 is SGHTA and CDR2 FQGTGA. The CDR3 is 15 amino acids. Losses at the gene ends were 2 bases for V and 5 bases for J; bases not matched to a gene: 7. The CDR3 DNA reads TGTGCCAGCAGCTTACGTAGCGGGATAGATGAGACCCAGTACTTC. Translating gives CASSLRSGIDETQYF. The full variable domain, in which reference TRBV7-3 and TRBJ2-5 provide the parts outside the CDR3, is GAGVSQTPSNKVTEKGKYVELRCDPISGHTALYWYRQSLGQGPEFLIYFQGTGAADDSGLPNDRFFAVRPEGSVSTLKIQRTERGDSAVYLCASSLRSGIDETQYFGPGTRLLVL.

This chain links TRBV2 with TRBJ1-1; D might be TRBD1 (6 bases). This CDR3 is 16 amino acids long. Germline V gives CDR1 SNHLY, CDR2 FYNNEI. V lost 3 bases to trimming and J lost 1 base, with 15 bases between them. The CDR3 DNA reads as TGTGCCAGCAGTGACCCAGCAGGGGCCACGAACACTGAAGCTTTCTTT. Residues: CASSDPAGATNTEAFF.

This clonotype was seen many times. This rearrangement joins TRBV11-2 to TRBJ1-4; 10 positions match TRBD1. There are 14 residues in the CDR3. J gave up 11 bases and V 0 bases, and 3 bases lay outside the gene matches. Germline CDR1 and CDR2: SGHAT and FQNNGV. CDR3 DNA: TGTGCCAGCAGCTTAGAGACAGGGGGCGGGAAACTGTTTTTT. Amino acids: CASSLETGGGKLFF.

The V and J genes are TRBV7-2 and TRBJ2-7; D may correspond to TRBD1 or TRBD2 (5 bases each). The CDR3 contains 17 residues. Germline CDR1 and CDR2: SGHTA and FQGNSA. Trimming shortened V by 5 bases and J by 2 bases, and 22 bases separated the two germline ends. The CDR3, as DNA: TGTGCCAGCAGCCGCTACGGGGTAGGGACGGACACCTACGAGCAGTACTTC. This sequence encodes CASSRYGVGTDTYEQYF.

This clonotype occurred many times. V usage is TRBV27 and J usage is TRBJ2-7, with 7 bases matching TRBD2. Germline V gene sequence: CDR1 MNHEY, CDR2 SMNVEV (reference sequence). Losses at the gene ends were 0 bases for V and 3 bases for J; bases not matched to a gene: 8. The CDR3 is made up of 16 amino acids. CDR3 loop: CASSLSMGGTDYEQYF. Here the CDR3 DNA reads TGTGCCAGCAGTTTATCTATGGGGGGGACCGACTACGAGCAGTACTTC.

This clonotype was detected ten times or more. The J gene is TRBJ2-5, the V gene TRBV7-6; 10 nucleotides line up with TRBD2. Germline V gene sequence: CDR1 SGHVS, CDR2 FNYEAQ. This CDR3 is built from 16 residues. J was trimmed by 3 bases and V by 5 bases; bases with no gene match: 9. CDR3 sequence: CASSGDRTSGKETQYF. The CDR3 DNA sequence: TGTGCCAGCAGCGGTGATCGGACTAGCGGAAAAGAGACCCAGTACTTC.

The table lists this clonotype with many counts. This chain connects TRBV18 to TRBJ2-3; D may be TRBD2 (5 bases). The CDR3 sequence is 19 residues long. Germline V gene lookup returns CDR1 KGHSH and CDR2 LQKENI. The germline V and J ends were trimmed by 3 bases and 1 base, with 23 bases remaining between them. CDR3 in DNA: TGTGCCAGCTCACCGTCACTGCCGGGGTCCTCCCCTGGCACAGATACGCAGTATTTT. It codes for CASSPSLPGSSPGTDTQYF.

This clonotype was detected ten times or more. This CDR3 is CATSDWGDEKLFF. The DNA of the CDR3 is TGTGCCACCAGTGACTGGGGGGACGAAAAACTGTTTTTT. This rearrangement joins TRBV24-1 to TRBJ1-4; tentative D call: TRBD1 (5 bases). CDR3 length: 13 amino acids. The V gene's germline CDR1 is KGHDR and CDR2 SFDVKD. V was shortened by 4 bases and J by 8 bases, with 10 bases between the two germline ends.

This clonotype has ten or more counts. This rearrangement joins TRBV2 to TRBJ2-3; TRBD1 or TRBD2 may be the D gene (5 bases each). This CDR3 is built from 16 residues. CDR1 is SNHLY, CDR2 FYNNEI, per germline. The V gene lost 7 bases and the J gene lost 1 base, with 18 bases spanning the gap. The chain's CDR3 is CASNHPIGDGTDTQYF. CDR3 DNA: TGTGCCAGCAACCACCCTATAGGGGACGGCACAGATACGCAGTATTTT. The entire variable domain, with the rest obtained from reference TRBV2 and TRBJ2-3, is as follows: EPEVTQTPSHQVTQMGQEVILRCVPISNHLYFYWYRQILGQKVEFLVSFYNNEISEKSEIFDDQFSVERPDGSNFTLKIRSTKLEDSAMYFCASNHPIGDGTDTQYFGPGTRLTVL.

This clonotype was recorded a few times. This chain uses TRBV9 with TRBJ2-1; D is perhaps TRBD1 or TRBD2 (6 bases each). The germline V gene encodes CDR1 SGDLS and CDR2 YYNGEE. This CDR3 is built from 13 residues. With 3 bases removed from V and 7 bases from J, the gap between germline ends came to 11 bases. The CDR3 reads CASSEGGDNEQFF. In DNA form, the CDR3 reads TGTGCCAGCAGCGAGGGGGGAGATAATGAGCAGTTCTTC. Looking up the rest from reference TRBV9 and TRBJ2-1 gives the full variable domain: DSGVTQTPKHLITATGQRVTLRCSPRSGDLSVYWYQQSLDQGLQFLIQYYNGEERAKGNILERFSAQQFPDLHSELNLSSLELGDSALYFCASSEGGDNEQFFGPGTRLTVL.

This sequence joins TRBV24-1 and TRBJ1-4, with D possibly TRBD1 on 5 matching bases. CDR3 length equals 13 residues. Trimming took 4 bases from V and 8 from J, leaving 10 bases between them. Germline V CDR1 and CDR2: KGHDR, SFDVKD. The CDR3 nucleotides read TGTGCCACCAGTGACTGTGGGGACGAAAAACTGTTTTTT. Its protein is CATSDCGDEKLFF.

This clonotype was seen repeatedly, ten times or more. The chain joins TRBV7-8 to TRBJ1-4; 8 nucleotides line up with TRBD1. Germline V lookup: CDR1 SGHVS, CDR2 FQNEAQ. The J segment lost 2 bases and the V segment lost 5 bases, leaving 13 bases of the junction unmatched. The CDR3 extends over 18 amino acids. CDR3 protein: CASSPPTGATPTNEKLFF. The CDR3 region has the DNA TGTGCCAGCAGCCCACCGACAGGGGCGACTCCCACTAATGAAAAACTGTTTTTT.

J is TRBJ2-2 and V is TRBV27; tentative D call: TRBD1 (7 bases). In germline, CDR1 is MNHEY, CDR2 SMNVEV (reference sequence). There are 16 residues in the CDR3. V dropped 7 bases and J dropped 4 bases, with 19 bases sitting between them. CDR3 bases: TGTGCCAGCACACCTCAGGGGGTCGGGGGCACCGGGGAGCTGTTTTTT. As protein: CASTPQGVGGTGELFF.

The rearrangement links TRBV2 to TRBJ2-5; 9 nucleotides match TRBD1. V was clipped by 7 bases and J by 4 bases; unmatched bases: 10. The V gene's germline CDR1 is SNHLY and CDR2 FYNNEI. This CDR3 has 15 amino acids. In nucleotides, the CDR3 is TGTGCCAGCAAGGGGGGACAGGGTGGTATAGAGACCCAGTACTTC. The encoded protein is CASKGGQGGIETQYF.

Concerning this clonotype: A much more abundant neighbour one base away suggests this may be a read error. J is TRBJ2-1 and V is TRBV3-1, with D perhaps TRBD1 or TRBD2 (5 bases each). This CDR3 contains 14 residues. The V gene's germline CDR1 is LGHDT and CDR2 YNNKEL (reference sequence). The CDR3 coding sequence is TGTGCCACCGATTCCGGGACCCGCCCTTTTGAGCAGTGCTTC. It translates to CATDSGTRPFEQCF.

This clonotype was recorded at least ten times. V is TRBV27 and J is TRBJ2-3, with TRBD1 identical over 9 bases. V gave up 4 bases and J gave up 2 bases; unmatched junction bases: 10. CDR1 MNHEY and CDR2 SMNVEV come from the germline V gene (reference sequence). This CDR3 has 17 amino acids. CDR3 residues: CASSSPSTGGHTDTQYF. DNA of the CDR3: TGTGCCAGCAGTTCCCCCTCGACAGGGGGACACACAGATACGCAGTATTTT.